This entry lists 6 T cell receptor beta chains sequenced from one sample in a study of cytomegalovirus exposure and HLA in healthy donors. With 60 Vbeta and 13 Jbeta primers, the PCR was carried out. TCRdb's copy holds only in-frame clones and misses some; the assay was immunoSEQ multiplex PCR. Of 95,000 to 130,000 clones listed, 55% to 75% are singletons. The specimen sequenced was PBMCs. The receptors come from a woman aged 40 to 49 in good health and CMV-seropositive.

The chain joins TRBV5-1 to TRBJ2-1; possibly TRBD2 for D (6 bases). Trimming removed 0 bases from V and 6 bases from J, with 13 bases in between. CDR3 size: 15 residues. The V gene's germline CDR1 is SGHRS and CDR2 YFSETQ. CDR3 sequence: CASSLDVGSGNEQFF. As DNA, the CDR3 is TGCGCCAGCAGCTTGGACGTCGGGAGTGGCAATGAGCAGTTCTTC. Full variable domain (outside the CDR3, taken from reference TRBV5-1 and TRBJ2-1): KAGVTQTPRYLIKTRGQQVTLSCSPISGHRSVSWYQQTPGQGLQFLFEYFSETQRNKGNFPGRFSGRQFSNSRSEMNVSTLELGDSALYLCASSLDVGSGNEQFFGPGTRLTVL.

The chain has TRBV5-1 and TRBJ1-1; no definite D call. V was trimmed by 0 bases and J by 5 bases, leaving 17 bases between them. The germline V gene encodes CDR1 SGHRS and CDR2 YFSETQ. CDR3 size: 16 residues. DNA for the CDR3: TGCGCCAGCAGCTTGGGGGTGGCAGGAAGCCGGACTGAAGCTTTCTTT. It is translated as CASSLGVAGSRTEAFF.

This rearrangement joins TRBV7-2 to TRBJ2-7; 11 bases are a match to TRBD2. The CDR3 sequence is 15 residues long. Germline V CDR1 and CDR2: SGHTA, FQGNSA. Trimming cost V 5 bases and J 3 bases; bases outside gene matches: 6. DNA of the CDR3: TGTGCCAGCAGCCCGCTCGGGACTAGCGGCTACGAGCAGTACTTC. Protein product: CASSPLGTSGYEQYF.

The rearrangement links TRBV5-4 to TRBJ2-7; D unresolved. CDR3 length: 14 amino acids. CDR1 SGHNT and CDR2 YYREEE come from the germline V gene (reference sequence). Trimming cost V 3 bases and J 5 bases, with 15 bases left between them. For the CDR3, the DNA is TGTGCCAGCAGCTATCGAATAGCTTCCCACGAGCAGTACTTC. Amino acid sequence: CASSYRIASHEQYF.

The J gene is TRBJ1-2, the V gene TRBV25-1; 7 bases fit TRBD1. The CDR3 is made up of 17 amino acids. J lost 4 bases, V lost 1 base, and 12 bases had no gene match. The V gene's germline CDR1 is MGHDK and CDR2 SYGVNS. The CDR3 is CASSEFPLTGSFYGYTF. The CDR3 DNA is TGTGCCAGCAGTGAATTCCCCCTGACAGGGAGTTTCTATGGCTACACCTTC.

This sequence joins TRBV21-1 and TRBJ1-5. TRBV21-1 represents a pseudogene. This CDR3 region has 17 residues. The CDR3 spells CASSKVWRASVSQPQHF. For the CDR3, the DNA is TGTGCCAGCAGCAAAGTCTGGAGGGCCTCAGTCAGTCAGCCCCAGCATTTT.